This T cell receptor beta chain was identified during a study of T-cell memory formation after mild COVID-19 (dated by TCRdb to about 2021). With regard to the full study: Most TCR sequence clusters were specific to one of the two donors. In a couple of donors, T-cell clones that expanded and contracted after mild COVID-19 were followed by sequencing TCRalpha and TCRbeta repertoires longitudinally. Two young, previously healthy adult volunteers, one female and one male, were included in the cohort. Study-wide findings and limitations: SARS-CoV-2 specificity was not confirmed for the second-wave clones peaking on day 37. Clones that contracted from day 15 to 85 showed balanced CD4/CD8 phenotypes, whereas a second wave of clones that expanded from day 15 to 37 leaned towards CD4+. Only a couple of mild cases were covered by the study, and larger cohorts that include severe cases with pre-infection samples were considered necessary. The detection of some responding clones in pre-infection memory suggests that pre-existing cross-reactive memory T cells joined the SARS-CoV-2 response. Contracting CD4+ clones were found mainly in CM and EM memory subsets, while CD8+ clones were enriched in EMRA.

Reads for this sample came from an Illumina NovaSeq 6000. TCRalpha and TCRbeta cDNA libraries were constructed by 5'RACE with constant-segment primers, with sample barcodes and unique molecular identifiers being introduced. Trizol reagent was used to extract RNA from every sample. Libraries were amplified in two PCR steps, with a second sample barcode and Illumina TruSeq adapters added in the second step. Sequencing of the libraries was done on an Illumina NovaSeq, producing 2 x 150 bp paired-end reads. On the authors' methods: Reads were demultiplexed and collapsed into UMI-guided consensus sequences with migec v1.2.7. With mixcr v2.1.11, UMI consensuses were aligned to TRA and TRB V and J templates and assembled into clonotypes. Expanded or contracted clonotypes were those called significant by both edgeR and NoisET, with noise models trained on biological replicates. edgeR calls used a false discovery rate-adjusted p below 0.01 and a log2 fold-change threshold of 1. As an exploratory analysis of dynamics, PCA with hierarchical clustering was applied to max-normalized trajectories of the 1000 most abundant clonotypes. Separately sequenced CD4+ and CD8+ repertoires were used to assign the CD4 or CD8 phenotype of responding clones. Clones were called with MiXCR by TCRdb after fastp trimmed the public reads at Q25, and only in-frame beta chains were retained. Under each unique CDR3 protein, matching rows form one entry showing the most common genes and DNA. These V and J calls are TCRdb output, not the study's own analysis. In all, the sample holds some 410,000 distinct CDR3 sequences, and under 25% of those were seen once. Together, the top ten hold roughly 13% of the sample.

CDR1 and CDR2 are drawn from the germline V gene: KGHDR, SFDVKD. From the cysteine through the phenylalanine, the CDR3 covers 15 amino acids. Just CDR3 DNA is preserved here, 45 bases in frame from base 1. The germline V and J ends show losses of 5 bases and 3 bases respectively, and no gene match explains 3 bases of the junction. As to this clonotype: Its antigen is unknown. Within one base of it there is no much larger clone, and no base qualities were kept.

Ficoll-Paque density gradient centrifugation was the method used to isolate PBMCs. The source material was PBMCs or a T cell subset sorted from them (not recorded which). The chain links TRBV24-1 with TRBJ2-1, with 10 bases aligning to TRBD2. The sequence was obtained from an adult woman who had mild COVID-19 (a few samples of this study predate the infection). The sample titles of this study are shuffled in the database, so cell type and time point are left out; the donor was told from shared clones. The CDR3 amino acid sequence is: CATSGGTSVYNEQFF. The DNA sequence reads TGTGCCACCAGTGGGGGGACTAGCGTCTACAATGAGCAGTTCTTC.